This T cell receptor (beta chain) comes out of a study of OX40 agonist ivuxolimab in advanced cancers. Whole-study results and caveats: On average, CD8+ T cells had more expanded clones than CD4+. Normalized T-cell clonal expansion was also low in some nonresponders.

The CDR3 runs to 14 residues. The J segment lost 8 bases and the V segment lost 6 bases, leaving 11 bases of the junction unmatched. CDR1 and CDR2 (germline): SGHRS, YFSETQ. Produced via immunoSEQ multiplex PCR; TCRdb's table is partial and in-frame only. Among about 45,000 clones listed, approximately 80% were seen once. Of note for this clone: As yet, its antigen is unknown.

The origin of this receptor is an adult with an advanced solid tumor such as melanoma, head and neck, liver or kidney cancer. The sample in question was CD4+ or CD8+ T cells sorted from blood, obtained in a trial of the OX40 agonist ivuxolimab. V and J are TRBV5-1 and TRBJ1-2, with 9 bases identical to TRBD1. CDR3 coding DNA: TGCGCCAGCAATCCGGGACAGGGTAACGGGGGCTACACCTTC. Translated, it gives CASNPGQGNGGYTF. Complete variable domain (other parts from reference TRBV5-1 and TRBJ1-2): KAGVTQTPRYLIKTRGQQVTLSCSPISGHRSVSWYQQTPGQGLQFLFEYFSETQRNKGNFPGRFSGRQFSNSRSEMNVSTLELGDSALYLCASNPGQGNGGYTFGSGTRLTVV.